These 32 T cell receptor beta chains were sequenced from one sample in a study of shared clonotypes between healthy human individuals. Data came from immunoSEQ multiplex PCR; TCRdb stores just in-frame clones and leaves some out. The sample holds over 2 million clones, around 92% seen once. Sequencing input: naive CD4+ T cells from PBMCs. Described subset: CD45RA+ positively selected. These receptors were taken from a man aged 18-30 years in good health. Some clones in this sample may be carry-over from other donors' samples.

The genes are TRBV28 and TRBJ1-2, with 11 bases aligning to TRBD1. The germline V gene encodes CDR1 MDHEN and CDR2 SYDVKM. There are 17 residues in the CDR3. V was pared by 1 base and J by 2 bases, with 6 bases of the junction left unmatched. CDR3 sequence reads: CASSLLPGQGGNYGYTF. DNA for the CDR3: TGTGCCAGCAGTTTATTGCCGGGACAGGGGGGAAACTATGGCTACACCTTC.

Notes on this clone: The sample carries other DNA sequences with the same CDR3. This sequence joins TRBV27 and TRBJ1-4; D is perhaps TRBD1 (6 bases). Trimming stripped 4 bases from V and 8 bases from J, with 14 bases between. Germline V gene lookup returns CDR1 MNHEY and CDR2 SMNVEV (reference sequence). CDR3 length: 14 residues. The CDR3 spells CASSSQGLGEKLFF. The DNA of the CDR3 is TGTGCCAGCAGTTCACAGGGTCTTGGAGAAAAACTGTTTTTT.

This rearrangement joins TRBV5-1 to TRBJ1-1; D not resolved. The CDR3 is made up of 17 amino acids. Per the germline V gene, CDR1 is SGHRS and CDR2 is YFSETQ. With 4 bases removed from V and 4 bases from J, the gap between germline ends came to 23 bases. The CDR3 here is CASSPQLLDTGSTEAFF. CDR3 nucleotides: TGCGCCAGCAGCCCCCAGCTATTAGACACGGGAAGCACTGAAGCTTTCTTT.

The sample holds one count of this clone. At the DNA level, this CDR3 is encoded by other sequences in the same sample as well. The J gene is TRBJ2-5, the V gene TRBV29-1; the D is unclear. The V gene's germline CDR1 is SQVTM and CDR2 ANQGSEA. The CDR3 extends over 11 amino acids. Trimming removed 4 bases from V and 1 base from J, with 4 bases in between. The CDR3, as DNA: TGCAGCGTTGTGGGCCAAGAGACCCAGTACTTC. Translating it yields CSVVGQETQYF.

This clone was observed a single time. The chain carries TRBV20-1 and TRBJ2-7, with unresolved D. The CDR3 totals 11 residues. Germline V gene data show CDR1 as DFQATT and CDR2 as SNEGSKA (reference sequence). V was shortened by 0 bases and J by 7 bases, with 7 bases between the two germline ends. The CDR3 loop is CSARDYQEQYF. CDR3 nucleotide sequence: TGCAGTGCTAGAGATTACCAGGAGCAGTACTTC.

The chain's CDR3 is CASSIDGDRFEQYF. CDR3 sequence (DNA): TGTGCCAGTAGTATAGATGGGGACAGATTCGAGCAGTACTTC. The V call is TRBV19, the J call TRBJ2-7; 7 bases are shared with TRBD1. CDR1 is LNHDA, CDR2 SQIVND, per germline (reference sequence). This CDR3 has 14 amino acids. V lost 0 bases, J lost 6 bases, and 5 bases stayed unmatched.

V and J are TRBV5-4 and TRBJ2-7, with 10 bases aligning to TRBD1. The CDR3 totals 15 residues. In germline, CDR1 is SGHNT, CDR2 YYREEE (reference sequence). With V trimmed by 0 bases and J by 5 bases, 5 bases remained unmatched. CDR3 nucleotides: TGTGCCAGCAGCTTGGTGGACAGGGGGGTCAACGAGCAGTACTTC. It translates to CASSLVDRGVNEQYF.

The chain has TRBV6-6 and TRBJ2-1, with D perhaps given as TRBD1 or TRBD2 (5 bases each). Germline values: CDR1 MNHNY, CDR2 SVGAGI (reference sequence). This CDR3 has 11 amino acids. Trimming pared 8 bases from V and 7 bases from J, leaving 9 bases between. The CDR3 coding sequence is TGTGCCAGCCTCTGGGGGAATGAGCAGTTCTTC. Translation: CASLWGNEQFF.

The genes are TRBV29-1 and TRBJ2-1; TRBD1 is a possible D gene (6 bases). In germline, CDR1 is SQVTM, CDR2 ANQGSEA. Trimming took 5 bases from V and 7 from J, leaving 27 bases between them. The length of the CDR3 is 17 residues. CDR3 DNA: TGCAGCGTTCGAACCCGGAGGTTGGGGGCGATAGGAAATGAGCAGTTCTTC. Its protein is CSVRTRRLGAIGNEQFF.

The chain combines TRBV27 with TRBJ1-1, with D uncertain. The germline V gene encodes CDR1 MNHEY and CDR2 SMNVEV (reference sequence). The CDR3 is 13 residues long. V lost 6 bases and J 5 bases, leaving 13 bases between the germline ends. CDR3 in amino acids: CASSSPAGTEAFF. CDR3 bases: TGTGCCAGCAGCTCCCCGGCTGGGACTGAAGCTTTCTTT.

The J gene is TRBJ2-7, the V gene TRBV7-2; D possibly matches TRBD1 or TRBD2 (5 bases each). The CDR3 extends over 17 amino acids. Per the germline V gene, CDR1 is SGHTA and CDR2 is FQGNSA. V lost 3 bases to trimming and J lost 0 bases, with 18 bases between them. The CDR3: CASSLDNTGRGSYEQYF. The CDR3 bases are TGTGCCAGCAGCTTGGACAACACGGGCCGGGGCTCCTACGAGCAGTACTTC.

This clone was observed once. The rearrangement joins TRBV29-1 to TRBJ2-7, with 9 bases identical to TRBD1. Germline CDR1 and CDR2: SQVTM and ANQGSEA. V trimming: 7 bases; J trimming: 5 bases; junction bases outside the gene matches: 6. The CDR3 consists of 12 residues. CDR3 sequence (DNA): TGCAGCGCGGACAGGGGTTCGCACGAGCAGTACTTC. Encoded protein: CSADRGSHEQYF.

The chain recombines TRBV28 with TRBJ2-2; the D is unclear. Germline V CDR1 and CDR2: MDHEN, SYDVKM. The CDR3 contains 14 residues. V lost 6 bases to trimming and J lost 0 bases, with 8 bases between them. The CDR3 reads CASRTTANTGELFF. CDR3 DNA: TGTGCCAGCAGGACCACCGCGAACACCGGGGAGCTGTTTTTT. Using reference TRBV28 and TRBJ2-2 for the parts outside the CDR3, the full variable domain is DVKVTQSSRYLVKRTGEKVFLECVQDMDHENMFWYRQDPGLGLRLIYFSYDVKMKEKGDIPEGYSVSREKKERFSLILESASTNQTSMYLCASRTTANTGELFFGEGSRLTVL.

V is TRBV2 and J is TRBJ2-1, with 9 bases matching TRBD2. From germline, CDR1 is SNHLY and CDR2 FYNNEI. The length of the CDR3 is 15 residues. J was trimmed by 6 bases and V by 0 bases; bases with no gene match: 3. The chain's CDR3 is CASSEARTSANEQFF. The CDR3 DNA sequence: TGTGCCAGCAGTGAAGCTAGGACTAGCGCCAATGAGCAGTTCTTC.

V is TRBV27 and J is TRBJ1-3; a possible D gene is TRBD1 (5 bases). CDR1 is MNHEY and CDR2 is SMNVEV in the germline V gene (reference sequence). The CDR3 contains 17 residues. With 1 base removed from V and 3 bases from J, the gap between germline ends came to 16 bases. This CDR3 is CASSLFDGTLGGNTIYF. The CDR3 region has the DNA TGTGCCAGCAGTTTATTCGACGGGACCTTGGGTGGAAACACCATATATTTT.

The chain carries TRBV27 and TRBJ2-7, with D tentatively TRBD1 (6 bases). V was trimmed by 6 bases and J by 7 bases, leaving 19 bases between them. Germline V gene sequence: CDR1 MNHEY, CDR2 SMNVEV (reference sequence). The CDR3 length is 14 residues. CDR3 loop: CASSLVRGSKEQYF. In nucleotides, the CDR3 is TGTGCCAGCAGCCTAGTCAGGGGATCGAAAGAGCAGTACTTC.

CDR3 bases: TGTGCCAGCAGTTTTTCCTCGGCTAGCTCCTACAATGAGCAGTTCTTC. This translates into CASSFSSASSYNEQFF. The rearrangement uses TRBV6-5 and TRBJ2-1; D not certain. V lost 4 bases, J lost 0 bases, and 13 bases lay in between. In germline, CDR1 is MNHEY, CDR2 SVGAGI. The length of the CDR3 is 16 residues.

The chain recombines TRBV4-1 with TRBJ2-2, with 15 bases fitting TRBD2. In germline, CDR1 is MGHRA, CDR2 YSYEKL. This CDR3 is 22 amino acids long. V was clipped by 0 bases and J by 8 bases; unmatched bases: 19. The CDR3 region is CASSQDTYPGLAGGGVAGELFF. As DNA, the CDR3 is TGCGCCAGCAGCCAAGACACTTATCCGGGACTAGCGGGAGGTGGAGTAGCGGGGGAGCTGTTTTTT.

The chain has TRBV10-1 and TRBJ2-3, with 9 bases matching TRBD1. This CDR3 spans 15 amino acids. V lost 5 bases to trimming and J lost 8 bases; unmatched junction nucleotides: 11. Germline CDR1 WNHNN, CDR2 SYGVQD (reference sequence). Written as DNA, the CDR3 is TGCGCCAGCAGTCTTCCGGGACAGGGAATTGGTACGCAGTATTTT. Protein product: CASSLPGQGIGTQYF.

The chain employs TRBV5-1 and TRBJ1-4; 8 positions agree with TRBD1. The CDR3 has 17 residues. V lost 3 bases, J lost 2 bases, and 9 bases stayed unmatched. Germline CDR1 and CDR2: SGHRS and YFSETQ. The chain's CDR3 is CASSSRTGPATNEKLFF. CDR3 nucleotide sequence: TGCGCCAGCAGCTCCCGGACAGGGCCAGCGACTAATGAAAAACTGTTTTTT.

The chain carries TRBV7-9 and TRBJ2-3, with 12 nucleotides matching TRBD1. Germline V CDR1 and CDR2: SEHNR, FQNEAQ (reference sequence). Unmatched junction bases numbered 2, after V lost 1 base and J lost 3 bases. This CDR3 has 16 amino acids. The CDR3, as DNA: TGTGCCAGCAGCTTAGGGGACAGGGGGCAAACAGATACGCAGTATTTT. Translating it yields CASSLGDRGQTDTQYF.

This rearrangement joins TRBV5-4 to TRBJ1-2; D not certain. Germline values: CDR1 SGHNT, CDR2 YYREEE (reference sequence). CDR3 length: 14 residues. V was clipped by 0 bases and J by 7 bases, with 13 bases between them. The CDR3 DNA is TGTGCCAGCAGCTTGGTGGCTTATTCGGGTGGCTACACCTTC. Translation gives CASSLVAYSGGYTF.

This chain links TRBV28 with TRBJ2-2; 7 nucleotides agree with TRBD1. The length of the CDR3 is 13 residues. Germline CDR1 reads MDHEN; CDR2 reads SYDVKM. The ends lost 11 bases at V and 1 base at J; junction bases unmatched: 4. DNA of the CDR3: TGTGCCGTACGACAGGGGAACACCGGGGAGCTGTTTTTT. The encoded protein is CAVRQGNTGELFF. Complete variable domain (other parts from reference TRBV28 and TRBJ2-2): DVKVTQSSRYLVKRTGEKVFLECVQDMDHENMFWYRQDPGLGLRLIYFSYDVKMKEKGDIPEGYSVSREKKERFSLILESASTNQTSMYLCAVRQGNTGELFFGEGSRLTVL.

This clone was recorded once. This sequence joins TRBV19 and TRBJ2-3, with 9 bases aligning to TRBD2. CDR3 length: 14 residues. Germline V gives CDR1 LNHDA, CDR2 SQIVND (reference sequence). The J segment lost 11 bases and the V segment lost 3 bases, leaving 9 bases of the junction unmatched. The CDR3 sequence is CASSISSGIWGQYF. As DNA, the CDR3 is TGTGCCAGTAGTATCTCTAGCGGGATCTGGGGGCAGTATTTT.

The chain uses TRBV13 and TRBJ2-7, with 8 bases lining up with TRBD1. The germline V gene encodes CDR1 PRHDT and CDR2 FYEKMQ (reference sequence). V dropped 3 bases and J dropped 0; count of bases not matched to a gene: 16. The CDR3 has 19 residues. In DNA, the CDR3 is TGTGCCAGCAGCTTCTCGGACAGGGATCGATATTTTCCCTCCTACGAGCAGTACTTC. It specifies CASSFSDRDRYFPSYEQYF.

The CDR3 loop reads CASSLARGDYGYTF. CDR3 in DNA: TGTGCCAGCAGCTTGGCCAGGGGGGACTATGGCTACACCTTC. This rearrangement joins TRBV5-4 to TRBJ1-2, with 7 bases identical to TRBD1. The ends lost 0 bases at V and 3 bases at J; junction bases unmatched: 2. Per the germline V gene, CDR1 is SGHNT and CDR2 is YYREEE (reference sequence). The CDR3 loop spans 14 amino acids.

As regards this clone: Other DNA sequences of this sample code for an identical CDR3. The genes are TRBV6-5 and TRBJ1-2; 7 bases match TRBD1. The germline gives CDR1 MNHEY, CDR2 SVGAGI. The CDR3 consists of 13 residues. V lost 3 bases, J lost 5 bases, and 3 bases stayed unmatched. Written as DNA, the CDR3 is TGTGCCAGCAGTTATTTACAGGGGTATGGCTACACCTTC. Residues: CASSYLQGYGYTF.

This clone appeared once. The chain links TRBV2 to TRBJ2-1; D gene ambiguous. Trimming shortened V by 6 bases and J by 4 bases, and 13 bases separated the two germline ends. Germline assignment: CDR1 SNHLY and CDR2 FYNNEI. The CDR3 consists of 14 residues. DNA for the CDR3: TGTGCCAGCAGCGGGTCGGTAGGGTACAATGAGCAGTTCTTC. Residues: CASSGSVGYNEQFF.

The V and J genes are TRBV23-1 and TRBJ2-7, with 9 bases lining up with TRBD2. TRBV23-1 is recorded as an ORF, its role being uncertain. The CDR3 runs to 16 residues. V dropped 9 bases and J dropped 5; count of bases not matched to a gene: 17. Written as DNA, the CDR3 is TGCGCCAGGGCTTTCGGGCCCACGGGACTAGCCGACGAGCAGTACTTC. Its translation: CARAFGPTGLADEQYF.

This sequence joins TRBV11-2 and TRBJ1-1, with D possibly being TRBD1 (5 bases). The germline CDR1 and CDR2 sequences are SGHAT and FQNNGV. The CDR3 has 13 amino acids. V lost 3 bases to trimming and J lost 3 bases, with 8 bases between them. Here the CDR3 DNA reads TGTGCCAGCAGCTTCGACAGAGACACTGAAGCTTTCTTT. This gives the protein CASSFDRDTEAFF.

This chain joins TRBV6-5 and TRBJ2-1; 10 positions match TRBD1. CDR1 and CDR2 from the germline V gene are MNHEY and SVGAGI. The CDR3 has 15 amino acids. J was trimmed by 7 bases and V by 7 bases; bases with no gene match: 10. This chain's CDR3 is CASTTPGTGVNEQFF. As DNA, the CDR3 is TGTGCCAGCACTACCCCCGGGACAGGGGTGAATGAGCAGTTCTTC.

This sequence joins TRBV25-1 and TRBJ2-7; 8 bases line up with TRBD1. The CDR3 has 15 residues. The germline CDR1 and CDR2 sequences are MGHDK and SYGVNS. The trim removed 5 bases at V and 9 bases at J, leaving 15 bases unmatched. CDR3 bases: TGTGCCAGCAGTCCGTCGAACTTCAGGGGGCTTGGGCAGTACTTC. Translation: CASSPSNFRGLGQYF.